Listed below are T cell receptor beta chains from one sample, sequenced in a study of T cell responses to AZD1222 COVID-19 vaccine. Profiling relied on immunoSEQ multiplex PCR, and the TCRdb table lists in-frame clones only, not all of them. The data contain about 120,000 clones, roughly nine tenths of them singletons. Sample: peripheral blood, taken on day 0 of AZD1222 vaccination. The receptors come from an adult in good health. Each CDR3 is given with its conserved first and last residue. The order of the fields is J gene, clone size, D gene, V gene, CDR3 DNA, CDR3 protein. D genes are given only for firm matches. Expanded clones get a size class; other rows say once, few or many, or leave the size out.

j_gene: TRBJ1-3; abundance: -; d_gene: -; v_gene: TRBV7-9; CDR3nt: TGTGCCAGCAGCTTTCATCTCCCCGGACAGTTAGGAAACACCATATATTTT; CDR3aa: CASSFHLPGQLGNTIYF
j_gene: TRBJ1-3; abundance: -; d_gene: -; v_gene: TRBV5-5; CDR3nt: TGTGCCAGCAGCTTTAGGCAGGTGAACACCATATATTTT; CDR3aa: CASSFRQVNTIYF
j_gene: TRBJ1-1; abundance: -; d_gene: TRBD1; v_gene: TRBV6-5; CDR3nt: TGTGCCAGCAGTACAGGACAGGGGGAAGAAGCTTTCTTT; CDR3aa: CASSTGQGEEAFF
j_gene: TRBJ2-5; abundance: -; d_gene: -; v_gene: TRBV12-3/TRBV12-4; CDR3nt: TGTGCCAGCAGTTTAGGCTCTCTGGGGACCCAGTACTTC; CDR3aa: CASSLGSLGTQYF
j_gene: TRBJ1-1; abundance: -; d_gene: TRBD1; v_gene: TRBV30; CDR3nt: TGTGCCTGGAGTCACACCAGGGGGCCCGCTTTCTTT; CDR3aa: CAWSHTRGPAFF
j_gene: TRBJ1-1; abundance: -; d_gene: -; v_gene: TRBV6-1; CDR3nt: TGTGCCAGCAGTGAAAAGAGTGTTGGGACCAAAGCTTTCTTT; CDR3aa: CASSEKSVGTKAFF
j_gene: TRBJ2-5; abundance: -; d_gene: -; v_gene: TRBV7-9; CDR3nt: TGTGCCAGCAGCCATCAGAGGGACACCAACCAAGAGACCCAGTACTTC; CDR3aa: CASSHQRDTNQETQYF
j_gene: TRBJ1-5; abundance: -; d_gene: -; v_gene: TRBV12-3/TRBV12-4; CDR3nt: TGTGCCAGCAGTCAGGGTACGCATCAGCCCCAGCATTTT; CDR3aa: CASSQGTHQPQHF
j_gene: TRBJ1-6; abundance: -; d_gene: -; v_gene: TRBV7-6; CDR3nt: TGTGCCAGCAGCTTAACACAGGGTAAAGGTTCACCCCTCCACTTT; CDR3aa: CASSLTQGKGSPLHF
j_gene: TRBJ2-7; abundance: once; d_gene: TRBD2; v_gene: TRBV5-4; CDR3nt: TGTGCCAGCAGCTTCACCACTAGCGGGGTCTCCTACGAGCAGTACTTC; CDR3aa: CASSFTTSGVSYEQYF
j_gene: TRBJ1-6; abundance: -; d_gene: -; v_gene: TRBV18; CDR3nt: TGTGCCAGCTCACCCGGGCCTCAAAATTCACCCCTCCACTTT; CDR3aa: CASSPGPQNSPLHF
j_gene: TRBJ2-5; abundance: -; d_gene: -; v_gene: TRBV9; CDR3nt: TGTGCCAGCAGCGAAGCAAGGGAGATTGAGACCCAGTACTTC; CDR3aa: CASSEAREIETQYF
j_gene: TRBJ2-5; abundance: -; d_gene: -; v_gene: TRBV3-1/TRBV3-2; CDR3nt: TGTGCCAGCAGCCGTGCAGGGGTTCGACAAGAGACCCAGTACTTC; CDR3aa: CASSRAGVRQETQYF
j_gene: TRBJ2-7; abundance: -; d_gene: TRBD1; v_gene: TRBV9; CDR3nt: TGTGCCAGCAGCGCCCGACAGGGGTCCTACGAGCAGTACTTC; CDR3aa: CASSARQGSYEQYF
j_gene: TRBJ1-2; abundance: -; d_gene: -; v_gene: TRBV6-2/TRBV6-3; CDR3nt: TGTGCCAGCAGTAACCTAATAACGGGGAACTATGGCTACACCTTC; CDR3aa: CASSNLITGNYGYTF
j_gene: TRBJ2-1; abundance: -; d_gene: TRBD2; v_gene: TRBV2; CDR3nt: TGTGCCAGCAGTGCGACTATAGCGGGGGGCGATGAGCAGTTCTTC; CDR3aa: CASSATIAGGDEQFF
j_gene: TRBJ1-1; abundance: -; d_gene: -; v_gene: TRBV5-5; CDR3nt: TGTGCCAGCAGCTTGGGGCCCTCTTTGGGGGACACTGAAGCTTTCTTT; CDR3aa: CASSLGPSLGDTEAFF
j_gene: TRBJ2-7; abundance: -; d_gene: -; v_gene: TRBV14; CDR3nt: TGTGCCAGCAGCCAAGGTCAATGGGGGAGCTCCTACGAGCAGTACTTC; CDR3aa: CASSQGQWGSSYEQYF
j_gene: TRBJ2-7; abundance: -; d_gene: -; v_gene: TRBV12-3/TRBV12-4; CDR3nt: TGTGCCATAAGGGCAGGGTCCCACGAGCAGTACTTC; CDR3aa: CAIRAGSHEQYF
j_gene: TRBJ2-5; abundance: -; d_gene: TRBD1; v_gene: TRBV11-3; CDR3nt: TGTGCCAGCAGCCAAAACAGGGGGCGAGAGACCCAGTACTTC; CDR3aa: CASSQNRGRETQYF
j_gene: TRBJ1-6; abundance: -; d_gene: TRBD1; v_gene: TRBV9; CDR3nt: TGTGCCAGCAGCGCCCAATTACAGGGGGGAGCTGGTTCACCCCTCCACTTT; CDR3aa: CASSAQLQGGAGSPLHF
j_gene: TRBJ2-2; abundance: -; d_gene: -; v_gene: TRBV4-3; CDR3nt: TGCGCCAGCAGCCAAACGGCTATCACCGGGGAGCTGTTTTTT; CDR3aa: CASSQTAITGELFF
j_gene: TRBJ2-5; abundance: -; d_gene: TRBD2; v_gene: TRBV6-6; CDR3nt: TGTGCCAGCAGTTCCCTCGGGGGTAGCGGGGCTCGAGGCCAGTACTTC; CDR3aa: CASSSLGGSGARGQYF
j_gene: TRBJ1-2; abundance: -; d_gene: -; v_gene: TRBV7-6; CDR3nt: TGTGCCAGCAGCTTCGGGCAACCTCTAGACTATGGCTACACCTTC; CDR3aa: CASSFGQPLDYGYTF
j_gene: TRBJ2-7; abundance: -; d_gene: TRBD2; v_gene: TRBV18; CDR3nt: TGTGCCAGCTCACCAATGGCTAGCGGGAACTACGAGCAGTACTTC; CDR3aa: CASSPMASGNYEQYF
j_gene: TRBJ2-7; abundance: once; d_gene: TRBD2; v_gene: TRBV30; CDR3nt: TGTGCCTGGAGTGTATCGGGCCCAGGGACTAGCGGAACCCAAAGCGTTTACGAGCAGTACTTC; CDR3aa: CAWSVSGPGTSGTQSVYEQYF
j_gene: TRBJ1-2; abundance: -; d_gene: -; v_gene: TRBV19; CDR3nt: TGTGCCAGTAGTCAGACCTCCTATGGCTACACCTTC; CDR3aa: CASSQTSYGYTF
j_gene: TRBJ2-3; abundance: -; d_gene: -; v_gene: TRBV25-1; CDR3nt: TGTGCCAGCAGTGAAGGGGGGAGGGATACGCAGTATTTT; CDR3aa: CASSEGGRDTQYF
j_gene: TRBJ1-1; abundance: -; d_gene: -; v_gene: TRBV6-5; CDR3nt: TGTGCCAGCAGAGCAGGGACTTCGAACACTGAAGCTTTCTTT; CDR3aa: CASRAGTSNTEAFF
j_gene: TRBJ1-1; abundance: -; d_gene: -; v_gene: TRBV7-8; CDR3nt: TGTGCCAGCAGCCAAAACACTGAAGCTTTCTTT; CDR3aa: CASSQNTEAFF
j_gene: TRBJ2-7; abundance: -; d_gene: TRBD1; v_gene: TRBV7-2; CDR3nt: TGTGCCAGCAGCAAGCAGGGGGCGCCCTACGAGCAGTACTTC; CDR3aa: CASSKQGAPYEQYF
j_gene: TRBJ1-2; abundance: -; d_gene: -; v_gene: TRBV27; CDR3nt: TGTGCCAGCAGTTCACTCCAGGGGACAAGTGGCTACACCTTC; CDR3aa: CASSSLQGTSGYTF
j_gene: TRBJ2-7; abundance: -; d_gene: TRBD1; v_gene: TRBV19; CDR3nt: TGTGCCAGTAAGGGTCTCCCGGGACAGGGGAACTCCTACGAGCAGTACTTC; CDR3aa: CASKGLPGQGNSYEQYF
j_gene: TRBJ2-5; abundance: -; d_gene: -; v_gene: TRBV23-1; CDR3nt: TGCGCCAGCAGTAACCGGGACCCCCAGGATTGGGAGACCCAGTACTTC; CDR3aa: CASSNRDPQDWETQYF
j_gene: TRBJ1-4; abundance: -; d_gene: -; v_gene: TRBV5-1; CDR3nt: TGCGCCAGCAGCTTGGGTCGTCAGGGTAGCGAAAAACTGTTTTTT; CDR3aa: CASSLGRQGSEKLFF
j_gene: TRBJ1-1; abundance: -; d_gene: -; v_gene: TRBV5-1; CDR3nt: TGCGCCAGCAGCTTGAAGGGCGACCCTGAAGCTTTCTTT; CDR3aa: CASSLKGDPEAFF
j_gene: TRBJ2-7; abundance: -; d_gene: TRBD1; v_gene: TRBV4-2; CDR3nt: TGTGCCAGCAGCCGTCTACCCGGGGGACAGGGTTCCTACGAGCAGTACTTC; CDR3aa: CASSRLPGGQGSYEQYF
j_gene: TRBJ1-4; abundance: -; d_gene: TRBD1; v_gene: TRBV7-9; CDR3nt: TGTGCCAGCAGCTTAGCAGGGGGCTCGGCTAATGAAAAACTGTTTTTT; CDR3aa: CASSLAGGSANEKLFF
j_gene: TRBJ1-1; abundance: -; d_gene: -; v_gene: TRBV9; CDR3nt: TGTGCCAGCAGCGCCCAGAACACTGAAGCTTTCTTT; CDR3aa: CASSAQNTEAFF
j_gene: TRBJ1-2; abundance: -; d_gene: TRBD1; v_gene: TRBV4-2; CDR3nt: TGTGCCAGCAGCCAAGATATAGGGACAGGGGGCGACTATGGCTACACCTTC; CDR3aa: CASSQDIGTGGDYGYTF
j_gene: TRBJ2-1; abundance: -; d_gene: TRBD2; v_gene: TRBV5-1; CDR3nt: TGCGCCAGCACCCCTTCCGGTAGCGGGGATCAGAATGAGCAGTTCTTC; CDR3aa: CASTPSGSGDQNEQFF
j_gene: TRBJ1-2; abundance: -; d_gene: -; v_gene: TRBV11-2; CDR3nt: TGTGCCAGCAGCTCCTGGACAGCCCCTAACTATGGCTACACCTTC; CDR3aa: CASSSWTAPNYGYTF
j_gene: TRBJ2-3; abundance: -; d_gene: -; v_gene: TRBV18; CDR3nt: TGTGCCAGCTCAGGGCTGGGCGCAGGGGTCAGCACAGATACGCAGTATTTT; CDR3aa: CASSGLGAGVSTDTQYF
j_gene: TRBJ1-1; abundance: -; d_gene: -; v_gene: TRBV7-9; CDR3nt: TGTGCCAGCAGCTTAGCAGGGGGAGGCACTGAAGCTTTCTTT; CDR3aa: CASSLAGGGTEAFF
j_gene: TRBJ2-5; abundance: -; d_gene: TRBD2; v_gene: TRBV27; CDR3nt: TGTGCCAGCAGTTCGTTCGCGAGCGGGGGGGAGACCCAGTACTTC; CDR3aa: CASSSFASGGETQYF
j_gene: TRBJ2-1; abundance: -; d_gene: TRBD2; v_gene: TRBV7-2; CDR3nt: TGTGCCAGCAGCTTCCAGGCGGGGGGTTACAATGAGCAGTTCTTC; CDR3aa: CASSFQAGGYNEQFF